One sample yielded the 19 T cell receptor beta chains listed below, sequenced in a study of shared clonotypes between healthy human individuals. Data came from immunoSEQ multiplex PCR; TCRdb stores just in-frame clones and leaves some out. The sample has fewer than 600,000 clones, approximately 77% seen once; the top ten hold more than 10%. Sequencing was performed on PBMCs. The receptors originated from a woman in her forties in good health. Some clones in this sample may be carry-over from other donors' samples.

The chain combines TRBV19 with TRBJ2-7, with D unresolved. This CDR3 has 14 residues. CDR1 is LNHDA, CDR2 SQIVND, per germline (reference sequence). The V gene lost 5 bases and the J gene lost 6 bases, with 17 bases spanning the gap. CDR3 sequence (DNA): TGTGCCAGTAGTCCACACGACCGGCCGCCCGAGCAGTACTTC. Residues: CASSPHDRPPEQYF. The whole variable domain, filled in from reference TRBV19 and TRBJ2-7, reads DGGITQSPKYLFRKEGQNVTLSCEQNLNHDAMYWYRQDPGQGLRLIYYSQIVNDFQKGDIAEGYSVSREKKESFPLTVTSAQKNPTAFYLCASSPHDRPPEQYFGPGTRLTVT.

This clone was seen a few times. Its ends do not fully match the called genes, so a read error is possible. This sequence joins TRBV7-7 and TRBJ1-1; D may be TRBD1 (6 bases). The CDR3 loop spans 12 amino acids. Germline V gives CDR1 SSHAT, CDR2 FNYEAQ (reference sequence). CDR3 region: CASSNPGGRAFF. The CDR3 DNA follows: TGTGCTAGCAGCAACCCCGGGGGCAGGGCTTTCTTT. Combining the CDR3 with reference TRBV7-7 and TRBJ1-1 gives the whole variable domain GAGVSQSPRYKVTKRGQDVTLRCDPISSHATLYWYQQALGQGPEFLTYFNYEAQPDKSGLPSDRFSAERPEGSISTLTIQRTEQRDSAMYRCASSNPGGRAFFGQGTRLTVV.

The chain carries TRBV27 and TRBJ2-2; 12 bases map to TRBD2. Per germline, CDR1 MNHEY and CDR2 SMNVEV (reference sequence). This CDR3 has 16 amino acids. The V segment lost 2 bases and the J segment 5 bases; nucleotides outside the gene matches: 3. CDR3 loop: CASSLLAGGLTGELFF. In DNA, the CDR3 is TGTGCCAGCAGTTTACTAGCGGGAGGGCTTACCGGGGAGCTGTTTTTT.

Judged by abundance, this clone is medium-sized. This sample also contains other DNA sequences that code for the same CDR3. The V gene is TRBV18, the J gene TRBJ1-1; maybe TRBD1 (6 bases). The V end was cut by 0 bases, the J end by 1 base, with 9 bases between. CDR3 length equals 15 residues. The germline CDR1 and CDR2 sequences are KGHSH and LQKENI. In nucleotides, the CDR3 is TGTGCCAGCTCACCACCGGGGGGACAGAACACTGAAGCTTTCTTT. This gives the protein CASSPPGGQNTEAFF. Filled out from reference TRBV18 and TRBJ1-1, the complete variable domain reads NAGVMQNPRHLVRRRGQEARLRCSPMKGHSHVYWYRQLPEEGLKFMVYLQKENIIDESGMPKERFSAEFPKEGPSILRIQQVVRGDSAAYFCASSPPGGQNTEAFFGQGTRLTVV.

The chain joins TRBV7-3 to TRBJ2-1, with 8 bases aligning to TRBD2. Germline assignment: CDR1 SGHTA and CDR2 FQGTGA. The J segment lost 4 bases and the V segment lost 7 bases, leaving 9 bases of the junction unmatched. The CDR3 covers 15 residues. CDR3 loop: CASTSGLADYNEQFF. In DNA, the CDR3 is TGTGCCAGCACCTCCGGACTAGCAGATTACAATGAGCAGTTCTTC.

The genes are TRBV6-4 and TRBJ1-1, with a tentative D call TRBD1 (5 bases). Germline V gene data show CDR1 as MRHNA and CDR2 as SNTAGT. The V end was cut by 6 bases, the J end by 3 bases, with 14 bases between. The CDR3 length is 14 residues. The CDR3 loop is CASSREGYYTEAFF. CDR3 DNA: TGTGCCAGCAGCAGGGAGGGGTATTACACTGAAGCTTTCTTT.

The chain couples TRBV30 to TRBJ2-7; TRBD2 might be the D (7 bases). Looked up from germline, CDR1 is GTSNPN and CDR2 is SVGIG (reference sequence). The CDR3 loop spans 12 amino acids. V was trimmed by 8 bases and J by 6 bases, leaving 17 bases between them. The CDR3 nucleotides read TGTGCCCTAGGGGGGGCGGCTTCCGAGCAGTACTTC. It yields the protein CALGGAASEQYF.

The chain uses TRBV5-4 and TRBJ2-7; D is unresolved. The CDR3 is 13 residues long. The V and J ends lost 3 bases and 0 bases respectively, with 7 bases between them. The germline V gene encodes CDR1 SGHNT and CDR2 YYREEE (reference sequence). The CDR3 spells CASSSTFSYEQYF. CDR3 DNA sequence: TGTGCCAGCAGCTCGACCTTCTCCTACGAGCAGTACTTC.

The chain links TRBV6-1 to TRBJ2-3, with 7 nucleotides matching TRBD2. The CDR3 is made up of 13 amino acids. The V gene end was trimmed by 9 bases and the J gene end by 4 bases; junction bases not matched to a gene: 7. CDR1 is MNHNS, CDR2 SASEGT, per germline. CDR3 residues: CASRGRRADTQYF. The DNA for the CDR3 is TGTGCCAGTCGCGGGAGAAGGGCAGATACGCAGTATTTT.

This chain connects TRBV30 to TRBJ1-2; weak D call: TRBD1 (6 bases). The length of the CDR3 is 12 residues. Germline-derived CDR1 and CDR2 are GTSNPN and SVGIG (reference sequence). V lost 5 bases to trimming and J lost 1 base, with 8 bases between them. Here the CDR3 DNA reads TGTGCCTGGGGCAGGGGTAACTATGGCTACACCTTC. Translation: CAWGRGNYGYTF.

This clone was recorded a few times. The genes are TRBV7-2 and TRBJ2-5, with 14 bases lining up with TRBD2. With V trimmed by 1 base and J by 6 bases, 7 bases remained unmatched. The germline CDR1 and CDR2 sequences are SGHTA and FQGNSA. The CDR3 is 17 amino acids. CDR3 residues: CASSLEVGLAGVKTQYF. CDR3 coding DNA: TGTGCCAGCAGCTTAGAAGTGGGACTAGCGGGAGTAAAGACCCAGTACTTC.

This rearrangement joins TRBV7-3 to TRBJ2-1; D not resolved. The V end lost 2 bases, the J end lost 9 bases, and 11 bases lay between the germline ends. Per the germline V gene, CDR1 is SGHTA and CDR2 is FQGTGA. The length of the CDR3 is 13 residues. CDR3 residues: CASSLYLQGEQFF. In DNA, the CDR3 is TGTGCCAGCAGCTTATACCTACAAGGTGAGCAGTTCTTC.

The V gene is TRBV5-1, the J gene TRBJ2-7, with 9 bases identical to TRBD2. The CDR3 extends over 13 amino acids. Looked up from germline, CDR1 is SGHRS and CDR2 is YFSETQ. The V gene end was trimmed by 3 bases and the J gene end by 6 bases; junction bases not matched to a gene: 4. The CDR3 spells CASSSGLAAEQYF. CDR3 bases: TGCGCCAGCAGCTCGGGACTAGCTGCCGAGCAGTACTTC.

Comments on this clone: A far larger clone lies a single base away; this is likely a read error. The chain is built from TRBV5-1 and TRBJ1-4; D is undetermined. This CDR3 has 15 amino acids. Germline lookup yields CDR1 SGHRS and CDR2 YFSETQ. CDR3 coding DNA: TGCGTCAGCAGCCCCCGGGCCGGGGTGAAAGAAAAACTGTTTTTT. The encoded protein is CVSSPRAGVKEKLFF. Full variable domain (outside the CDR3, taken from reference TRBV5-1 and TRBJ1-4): KAGVTQTPRYLIKTRGQQVTLSCSPISGHRSVSWYQQTPGQGLQFLFEYFSETQRNKGNFPGRFSGRQFSNSRSEMNVSTLELGDSALYLCVSSPRAGVKEKLFFGSGTQLSVL.

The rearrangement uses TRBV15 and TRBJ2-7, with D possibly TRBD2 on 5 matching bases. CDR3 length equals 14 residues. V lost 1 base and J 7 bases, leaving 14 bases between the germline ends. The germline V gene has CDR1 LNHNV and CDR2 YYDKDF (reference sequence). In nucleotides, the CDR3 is TGTGCCACCAGCAGAGCCCTGTGGTCGGGGGAGCAGTACTTC. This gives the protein CATSRALWSGEQYF.

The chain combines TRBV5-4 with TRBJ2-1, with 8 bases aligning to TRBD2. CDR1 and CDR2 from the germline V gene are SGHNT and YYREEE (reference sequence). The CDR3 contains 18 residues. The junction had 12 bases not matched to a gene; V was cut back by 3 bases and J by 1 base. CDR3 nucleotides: TGTGCCAGCAGCTCGTCGGACCCAGCGGGAGTTTCCTACAATGAGCAGTTCTTC. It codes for CASSSSDPAGVSYNEQFF.

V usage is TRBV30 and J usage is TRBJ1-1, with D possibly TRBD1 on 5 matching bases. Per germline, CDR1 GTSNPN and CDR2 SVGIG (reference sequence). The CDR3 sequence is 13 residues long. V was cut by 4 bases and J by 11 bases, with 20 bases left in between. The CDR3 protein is CAWTTTAGGLAFF. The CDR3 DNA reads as TGTGCCTGGACAACCACGGCGGGGGGTCTTGCTTTCTTT.

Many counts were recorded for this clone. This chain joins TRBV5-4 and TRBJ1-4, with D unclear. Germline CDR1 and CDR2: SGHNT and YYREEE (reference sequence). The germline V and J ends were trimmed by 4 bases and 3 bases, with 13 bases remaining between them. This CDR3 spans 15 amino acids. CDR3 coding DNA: TGTGCCAGCAGCCGGGAGGGAGGGCCTAATGAAAAACTGTTTTTT. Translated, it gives CASSREGGPNEKLFF.

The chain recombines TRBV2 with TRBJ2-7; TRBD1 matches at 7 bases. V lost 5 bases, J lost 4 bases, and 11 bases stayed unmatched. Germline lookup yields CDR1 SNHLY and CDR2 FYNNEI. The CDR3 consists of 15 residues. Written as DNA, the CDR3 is TGTGCCAGCAGTCCCATCCCGGGACAGCCTTACGAGCAGTACTTC. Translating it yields CASSPIPGQPYEQYF.